This T cell receptor beta chain was found in a study of blood T cell repertoires in COVID-19. On the study more broadly: The United States, Italy and Spain supplied acute and convalescent COVID-19 samples. PBMCs, B-cell-depleted T cells, or T cells were the source of the cDNA or gDNA that made up the material.

On this clone itself: One end of the junction varies from germline; a read error may be responsible.

Original handling: Nucleated cell number was recorded as an estimate derived from reference gene primer amplification. Assay: immunoSEQ multiplex PCR; the TCRdb copy retains only in-frame clones and omits some. V and J calls and clone size are copied from that table; D and trimming were computed from the DNA. The data contain roughly 76,000 clones, around nine tenths of them seen just once; the ten biggest clones take up roughly 8.5%. Germline CDR1 SNHLY, CDR2 FYNNEI. The CDR3 consists of 10 residues. Material for sequencing was peripheral blood. The sequence was collected from a man aged 25 to 40 with acute or convalescent COVID-19. The chain combines TRBV2 with TRBJ2-7, with 7 bases fitting TRBD2. CDR3 sequence: CASGPAGPKF. The CDR3 region has the DNA TGTGCCAGCGGACCAGCGGGACCCAAATTC.